What follows describes a single TCR beta chain. These data belong to a study of cytomegalovirus exposure and HLA in healthy donors. 60 Vbeta and 13 Jbeta primers were used in PCR. The data were produced by immunoSEQ multiplex PCR, yet TCRdb's version contains in-frame clones alone and is incomplete. The repertoire holds under 250,000 clones, roughly 80% seen once, with around 6% in the top ten. Germline CDR1 SEHNR, CDR2 FQNEAQ (reference sequence). The CDR3 totals 12 residues. Trimming removed 5 bases from V and 3 bases from J, with 7 bases in between. Sequenced sample: PBMCs. This chain links TRBV7-9 with TRBJ1-2; D remains unclear. The clonotype was recovered from a man aged 35-49 years in good health and CMV-seropositive. In DNA form, the CDR3 reads TGTGCCAGCAGCAGCGGGGACTATGGCTACACCTTC. This translates into CASSSGDYGYTF.